This T cell receptor beta chain was identified in a study of cytomegalovirus exposure and HLA in healthy donors. In regard to this clone: As yet, its antigen is unknown.

General study findings and limits: In vitro checks showed that three CMV-associated chains really do target CMV antigens. Sequence variants that were highly shared formed a cluster that was likely a sequencing artifact. Association with HLA alleles at 0.05 false discovery rate was found for 16,951 TCR beta sequences in a later analysis.

Each donor was nominally healthy when sampled (though unrecorded immune exposures were likely). The PCR used 60 Vbeta and 13 Jbeta primers. The protocol was immunoSEQ multiplex PCR, while the TCRdb copy is restricted to in-frame clones and leaves out a portion. This table holds about 90,000 clones, approximately 69% found once. V dropped 5 bases and J dropped 4; count of bases not matched to a gene: 4. Germline CDR1 is LNHDA and CDR2 is SQIVND (reference sequence). The CDR3 covers 14 residues. The source material was PBMCs. The receptor's source is a woman aged 50 to 60 in good health and CMV-seropositive. V usage is TRBV19 and J usage is TRBJ2-3, with 9 bases that match TRBD2. The CDR3 protein is CASSVAGGPDTQYF. In DNA, the CDR3 is TGTGCCAGTAGTGTGGCGGGGGGGCCAGATACGCAGTATTTT.